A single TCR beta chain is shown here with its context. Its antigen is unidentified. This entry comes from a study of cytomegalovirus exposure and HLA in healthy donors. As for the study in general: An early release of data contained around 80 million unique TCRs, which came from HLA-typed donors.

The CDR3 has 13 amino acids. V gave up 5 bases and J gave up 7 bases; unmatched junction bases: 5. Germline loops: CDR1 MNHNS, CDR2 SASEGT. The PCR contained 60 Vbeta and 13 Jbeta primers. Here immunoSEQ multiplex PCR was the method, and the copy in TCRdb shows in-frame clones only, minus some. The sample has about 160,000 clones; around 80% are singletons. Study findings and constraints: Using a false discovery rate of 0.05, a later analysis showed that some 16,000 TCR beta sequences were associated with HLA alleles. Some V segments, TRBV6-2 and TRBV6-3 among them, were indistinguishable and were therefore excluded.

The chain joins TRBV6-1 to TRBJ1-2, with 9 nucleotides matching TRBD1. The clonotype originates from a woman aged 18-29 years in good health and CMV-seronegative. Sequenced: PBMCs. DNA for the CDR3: TGTGCCAGCAGTCTTCGGACAGGGGTTGGCTACACCTTC. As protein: CASSLRTGVGYTF.